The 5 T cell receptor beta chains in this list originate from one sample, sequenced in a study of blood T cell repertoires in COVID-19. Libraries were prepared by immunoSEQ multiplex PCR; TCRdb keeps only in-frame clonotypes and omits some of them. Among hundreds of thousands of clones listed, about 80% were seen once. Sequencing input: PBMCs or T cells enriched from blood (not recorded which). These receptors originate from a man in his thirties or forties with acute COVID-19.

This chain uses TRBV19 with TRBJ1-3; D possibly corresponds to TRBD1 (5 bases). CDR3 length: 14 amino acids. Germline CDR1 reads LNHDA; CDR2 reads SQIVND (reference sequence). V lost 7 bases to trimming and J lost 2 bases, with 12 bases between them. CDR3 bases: TGTGCCAGTAAAGGGGCTGGAGCTGGAAACACCATATATTTT. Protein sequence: CASKGAGAGNTIYF.

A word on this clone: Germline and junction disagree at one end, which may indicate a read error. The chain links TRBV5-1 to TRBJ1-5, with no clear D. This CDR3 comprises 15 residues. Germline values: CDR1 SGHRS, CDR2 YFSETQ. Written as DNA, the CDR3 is TGTGCCAGCAGCGTGGCCGGGTCGGGCAATCAGCCCCAGCATTTT. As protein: CASSVAGSGNQPQHF.

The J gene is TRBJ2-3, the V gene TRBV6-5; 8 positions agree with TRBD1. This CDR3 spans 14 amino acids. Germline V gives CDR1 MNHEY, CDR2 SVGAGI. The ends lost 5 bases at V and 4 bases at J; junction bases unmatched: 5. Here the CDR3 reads CASSRTGIADTQYF. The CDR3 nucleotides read TGTGCCAGCAGTCGGACAGGGATAGCAGATACGCAGTATTTT.

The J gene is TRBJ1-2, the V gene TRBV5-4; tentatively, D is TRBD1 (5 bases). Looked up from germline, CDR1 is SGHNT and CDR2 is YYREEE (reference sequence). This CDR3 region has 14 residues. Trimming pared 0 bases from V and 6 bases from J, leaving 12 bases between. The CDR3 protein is CASSLEQGTDGYTF. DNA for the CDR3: TGTGCCAGCAGCTTGGAGCAGGGCACGGATGGCTACACCTTC. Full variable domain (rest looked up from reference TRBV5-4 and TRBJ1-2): ETGVTQSPTHLIKTRGQQVTLRCSSQSGHNTVSWYQQALGQGPQFIFQYYREEENGRGNFPPRFSGLQFPNYSSELNVNALELDDSALYLCASSLEQGTDGYTFGSGTRLTVV.

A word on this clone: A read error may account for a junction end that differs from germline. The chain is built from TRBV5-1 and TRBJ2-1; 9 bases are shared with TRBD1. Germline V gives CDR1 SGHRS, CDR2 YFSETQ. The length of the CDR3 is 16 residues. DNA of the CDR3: TGTGCCAGCAGCCTTATTCGGCGGGACAGGGACAATGAGCAGTTCTTC. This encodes CASSLIRRDRDNEQFF.